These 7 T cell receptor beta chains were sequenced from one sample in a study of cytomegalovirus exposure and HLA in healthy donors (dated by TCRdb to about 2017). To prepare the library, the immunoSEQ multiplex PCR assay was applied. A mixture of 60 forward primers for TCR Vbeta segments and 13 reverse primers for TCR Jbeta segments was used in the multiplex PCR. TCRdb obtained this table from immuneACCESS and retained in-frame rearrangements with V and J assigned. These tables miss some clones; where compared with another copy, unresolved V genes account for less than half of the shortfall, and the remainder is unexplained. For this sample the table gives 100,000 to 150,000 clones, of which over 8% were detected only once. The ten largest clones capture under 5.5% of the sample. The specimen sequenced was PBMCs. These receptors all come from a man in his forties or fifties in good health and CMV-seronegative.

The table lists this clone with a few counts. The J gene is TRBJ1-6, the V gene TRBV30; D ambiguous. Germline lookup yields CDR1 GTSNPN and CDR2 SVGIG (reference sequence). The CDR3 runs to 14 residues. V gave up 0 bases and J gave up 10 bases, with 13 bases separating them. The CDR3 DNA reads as TGTGCCTGGAGTGTGGGCCCTGAGGGATCACCCCTCCACTTT. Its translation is CAWSVGPEGSPLHF. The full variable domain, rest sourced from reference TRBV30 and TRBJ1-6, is SQTIHQWPATLVQPVGSPLSLECTVEGTSNPNLYWYRQAAGRGLQLLFYSVGIGQISSEVPQNLSASRPQDRQFILSSKKLLLSDSGFYLCAWSVGPEGSPLHFGNGTRLTVT.

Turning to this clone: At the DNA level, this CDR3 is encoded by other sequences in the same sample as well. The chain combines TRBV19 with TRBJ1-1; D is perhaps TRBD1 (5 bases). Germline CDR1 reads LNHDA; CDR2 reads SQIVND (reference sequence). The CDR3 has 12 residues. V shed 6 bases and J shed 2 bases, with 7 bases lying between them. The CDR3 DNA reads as TGTGCCAGTAGAAGGGGAAACACTGAAGCTTTCTTT. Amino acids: CASRRGNTEAFF.

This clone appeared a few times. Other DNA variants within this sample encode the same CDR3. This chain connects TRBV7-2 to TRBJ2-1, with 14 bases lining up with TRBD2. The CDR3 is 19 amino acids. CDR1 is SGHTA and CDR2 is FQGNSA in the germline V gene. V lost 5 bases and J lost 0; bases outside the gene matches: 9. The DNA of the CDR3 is TGTGCCAGCAGCCTAGGACTAGCGGGGGGCCGTAGCTCCTACAATGAGCAGTTCTTC. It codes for CASSLGLAGGRSSYNEQFF. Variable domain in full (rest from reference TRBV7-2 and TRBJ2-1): GAGVSQSPSNKVTEKGKDVELRCDPISGHTALYWYRQSLGQGLEFLIYFQGNSAPDKSGLPSDRFSAERTGGSVSTLTIQRTQQEDSAVYLCASSLGLAGGRSSYNEQFFGPGTRLTVL.

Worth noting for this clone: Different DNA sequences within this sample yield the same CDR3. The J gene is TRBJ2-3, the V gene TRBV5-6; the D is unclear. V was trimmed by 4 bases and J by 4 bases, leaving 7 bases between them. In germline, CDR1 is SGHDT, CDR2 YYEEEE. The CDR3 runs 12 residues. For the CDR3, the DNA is TGTGCCAGCAGCGTGAGGTCAGATACGCAGTATTTT. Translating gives CASSVRSDTQYF.

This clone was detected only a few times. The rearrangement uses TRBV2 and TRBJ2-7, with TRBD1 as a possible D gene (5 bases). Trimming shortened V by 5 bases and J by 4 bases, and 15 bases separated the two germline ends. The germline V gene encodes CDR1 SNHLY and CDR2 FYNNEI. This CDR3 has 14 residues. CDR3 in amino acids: CASSPSGASYEQYF. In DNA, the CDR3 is TGTGCCAGCAGTCCAAGTGGGGCCAGTTACGAGCAGTACTTC.

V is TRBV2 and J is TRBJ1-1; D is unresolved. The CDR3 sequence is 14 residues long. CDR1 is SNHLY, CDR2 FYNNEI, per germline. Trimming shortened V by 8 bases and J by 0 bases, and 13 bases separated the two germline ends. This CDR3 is CASPKQVMNTEAFF. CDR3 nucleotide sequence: TGTGCCAGCCCGAAGCAGGTCATGAACACTGAAGCTTTCTTT.

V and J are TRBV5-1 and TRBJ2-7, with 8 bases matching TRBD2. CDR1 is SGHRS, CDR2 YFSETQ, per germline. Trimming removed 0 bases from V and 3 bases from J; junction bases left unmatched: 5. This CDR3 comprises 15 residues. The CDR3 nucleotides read TGCGCCAGCAGCTTGGCCGCGGGGGGCAACTACGAGCAGTACTTC. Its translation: CASSLAAGGNYEQYF.